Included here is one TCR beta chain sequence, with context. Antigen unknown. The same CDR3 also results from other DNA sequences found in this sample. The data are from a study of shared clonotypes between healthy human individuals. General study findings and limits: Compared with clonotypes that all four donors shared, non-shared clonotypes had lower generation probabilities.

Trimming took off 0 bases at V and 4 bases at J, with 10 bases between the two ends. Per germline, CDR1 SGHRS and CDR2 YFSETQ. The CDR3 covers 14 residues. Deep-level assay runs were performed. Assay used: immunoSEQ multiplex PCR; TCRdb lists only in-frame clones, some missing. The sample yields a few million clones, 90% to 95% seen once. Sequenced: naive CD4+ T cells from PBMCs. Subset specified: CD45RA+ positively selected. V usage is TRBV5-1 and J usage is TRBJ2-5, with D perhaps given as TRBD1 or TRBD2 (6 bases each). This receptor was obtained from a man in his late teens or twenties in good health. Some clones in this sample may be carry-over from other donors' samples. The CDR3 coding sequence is TGCGCCAGCAGCTTGGAGGGGGGAAGAGAGACCCAGTACTTC. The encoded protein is CASSLEGGRETQYF.